This TCR beta chain was captured in a study of blood T cell repertoires in COVID-19. Study overall: Acute-phase and convalescent COVID-19 samples originated in the United States, Italy and Spain. Nucleic acid was either cDNA or gDNA, and it came from T cells, B-cell-depleted T cells, or PBMCs.

As handled by the study authors: Reference gene primer amplification gave nucleated cell count estimates. Sequenced by immunoSEQ multiplex PCR; TCRdb stores in-frame clones only, minus some. D and trimming were read from the DNA, whereas the V and J calls and clone size are those reported in that table. The data hold 90,000 to 110,000 clones, with around 82% observed a single time. Germline V gives CDR1 LNHDA, CDR2 SQIVND (reference sequence). The CDR3 totals 15 residues. Trimming pared 6 bases from V and 2 bases from J, leaving 15 bases between. Sample: peripheral blood. V and J are TRBV19 and TRBJ2-3; D gene unclear. The sequence was collected from a human donor in a cohort sampled during active or convalescent COVID-19. The chain's CDR3 is CASSPFSQDTDTQYF. As DNA, the CDR3 is TGTGCCAGTAGCCCCTTCTCCCAGGACACAGATACGCAGTATTTT.